These 27 T cell receptor beta chains originate from one sample sequenced in a study of cytomegalovirus exposure and HLA in healthy donors. Produced via immunoSEQ multiplex PCR; TCRdb's table is partial and in-frame only. This repertoire shows under 200,000 clones, roughly 80% found once; its top ten account for around 7%. Sequenced input: PBMCs. These receptors were taken from a man aged 18 to 29 in good health and CMV-seropositive.

This sequence joins TRBV27 and TRBJ2-1; a possible D gene is TRBD2 (6 bases). The CDR3 loop spans 16 amino acids. Trimming removed 5 bases at V and 3 bases at J, with 17 bases between. The V gene's germline CDR1 is MNHEY and CDR2 SMNVEV (reference sequence). CDR3 coding DNA: TGTGCCAGCAGTCCCTTGCTGGGCGGGAACTACAATGAGCAGTTCTTC. The encoded protein is CASSPLLGGNYNEQFF.

The chain couples TRBV6-4 to TRBJ2-1, with D uncertain. The germline V and J ends were trimmed by 5 bases and 0 bases, with 8 bases remaining between them. The germline gives CDR1 MRHNA, CDR2 SNTAGT. The CDR3 sequence is 14 residues long. The CDR3 DNA reads as TGTGCCAGCAGTCTTTCCAGCTCCTACAATGAGCAGTTCTTC. It codes for CASSLSSSYNEQFF.

The J gene is TRBJ1-1, the V gene TRBV18; D is perhaps TRBD1 (6 bases). The CDR3 runs to 16 residues. Trimming pared 1 base from V and 1 base from J, leaving 13 bases between. Germline-derived CDR1 and CDR2 are KGHSH and LQKENI. The CDR3 loop is CASSPRLGTQNTEAFF. DNA for the CDR3: TGTGCCAGCTCACCACGTTTAGGGACACAGAACACTGAAGCTTTCTTT.

This clone showed up just a few times. V usage is TRBV13 and J usage is TRBJ1-2, with 9 positions matching TRBD1. With 5 bases clipped from V and 9 bases from J, the junction kept 7 bases outside the gene matches. Germline V gene data show CDR1 as PRHDT and CDR2 as FYEKMQ (reference sequence). The CDR3 sequence is 13 residues long. The CDR3 region has the DNA TGTGCCAGCAGCCCGCGACAGGGGGGTAGCTACACCTTC. Amino acid sequence: CASSPRQGGSYTF.

The rearrangement uses TRBV7-3 and TRBJ2-5; D is possibly TRBD1 (6 bases). With 5 bases removed from V and 2 bases from J, the gap between germline ends came to 12 bases. CDR3 length: 14 residues. Germline CDR1 SGHTA, CDR2 FQGTGA. For the CDR3, the DNA is TGTGCCAGCAGCCAGGGGTTCAAGCAAGAGACCCAGTACTTC. It codes for CASSQGFKQETQYF.

This chain joins TRBV18 and TRBJ2-7, with 10 bases aligning to TRBD2. The ends lost 6 bases at V and 6 bases at J; junction bases unmatched: 11. The CDR3 consists of 15 residues. CDR1 and CDR2 (germline): KGHSH, LQKENI. The CDR3 is CASSSNSGGTGEQYF. The CDR3 coding sequence is TGTGCCAGCTCTTCCAATAGCGGGGGGACCGGCGAGCAGTACTTC.

This chain links TRBV5-4 with TRBJ2-1; 14 nucleotides align to TRBD2. This CDR3 comprises 15 residues. With V trimmed by 4 bases and J by 8 bases, 5 bases remained unmatched. Per the germline V gene, CDR1 is SGHNT and CDR2 is YYREEE (reference sequence). Here the CDR3 reads CASSQGLAGVDEQFF. As DNA, the CDR3 is TGTGCCAGCAGCCAGGGACTAGCGGGAGTGGATGAGCAGTTCTTC.

Only a few counts were recorded for this clone. The chain uses TRBV27 and TRBJ2-7, with D tentatively TRBD1 (6 bases). V was clipped by 5 bases and J by 4 bases, with 9 bases between them. The CDR3 totals 12 residues. CDR1 MNHEY and CDR2 SMNVEV come from the germline V gene (reference sequence). CDR3 nucleotides: TGTGCCAGCAGTATGGGGGCGTACGAGCAGTACTTC. It translates to CASSMGAYEQYF.

The chain joins TRBV11-3 to TRBJ2-2; D is possibly TRBD2 (5 bases). The CDR3 spans 14 residues. Trimming stripped 5 bases from V and 6 bases from J, with 13 bases between. CDR1 and CDR2 from the germline V gene are SGHNT and YENEEA. CDR3 bases: TGTGCCAGCAGCCCACTAGTCGCCGCCGGGGAGCTGTTTTTT. This sequence encodes CASSPLVAAGELFF. Full variable domain (remainder filled in from reference TRBV11-3 and TRBJ2-2): EAGVVQSPRYKIIEKKQPVAFWCNPISGHNTLYWYLQNLGQGPELLIRYENEEAVDDSQLPKDRFSAERLKGVDSTLKIQPAELGDSAVYLCASSPLVAAGELFFGEGSRLTVL.

The chain combines TRBV27 with TRBJ1-1, with 10 bases aligning to TRBD1. The V gene end was trimmed by 6 bases and the J gene end by 3 bases; junction bases not matched to a gene: 10. Germline lookup yields CDR1 MNHEY and CDR2 SMNVEV (reference sequence). The CDR3 extends over 16 amino acids. The CDR3 DNA reads TGTGCCAGCAGAGGTGGACAGGGGGTAGGCGACACTGAAGCTTTCTTT. Translation gives CASRGGQGVGDTEAFF.

The V gene is TRBV7-8, the J gene TRBJ2-7, with TRBD2 as a possible D gene (6 bases). Trimming shortened V by 5 bases and J by 2 bases, and 10 bases separated the two germline ends. Germline CDR1 reads SGHVS; CDR2 reads FQNEAQ. The CDR3 runs to 13 residues. The CDR3 nucleotides read TGTGCCAGCAGCGGGGGGTCAGCCTACGAGCAGTACTTC. Its translation: CASSGGSAYEQYF. The full variable domain, in which reference TRBV7-8 and TRBJ2-7 provide the parts outside the CDR3, is GAGVSQSPRYKVAKRGQDVALRCDPISGHVSLFWYQQALGQGPEFLTYFQNEAQLDKSGLPSDRFFAERPEGSVSTLKIQRTQQEDSAVYLCASSGGSAYEQYFGPGTRLTVT.

In the case of this clone: Other nucleotide sequences from this sample produce the same CDR3. The J gene is TRBJ1-1, the V gene TRBV6-6, with a weak D call TRBD1 (5 bases). The CDR3 has 13 residues. Per germline, CDR1 MNHNY and CDR2 SVGAGI (reference sequence). V dropped 6 bases and J dropped 1 base, with 9 bases sitting between them. The CDR3 region has the DNA TGTGCCAGCAGACCTGGACAGAACACTGAAGCTTTCTTT. This translates into CASRPGQNTEAFF.

The chain carries TRBV5-1 and TRBJ2-1; TRBD2 is a possible D gene (6 bases). CDR3 length equals 14 residues. Trimming cost V 0 bases and J 6 bases, with 10 bases left between them. Germline assignment: CDR1 SGHRS and CDR2 YFSETQ. In DNA, the CDR3 is TGCGCCAGCAGCTTGGGGGGGAGGTCCAATGAGCAGTTCTTC. Amino acids: CASSLGGRSNEQFF.

V gene TRBV5-1 combines with J gene TRBJ2-1; 7 bases are shared with TRBD2. Germline V gene data show CDR1 as SGHRS and CDR2 as YFSETQ. The J segment lost 4 bases and the V segment lost 4 bases, leaving 11 bases of the junction unmatched. The CDR3 covers 16 residues. The CDR3 protein is CASSPEILGGYNEQFF. The CDR3 DNA reads TGCGCCAGCAGCCCCGAAATTTTGGGGGGGTACAATGAGCAGTTCTTC.

The V and J genes are TRBV7-9 and TRBJ1-5; 9 positions agree with TRBD1. After removal of 5 bases from V and 0 bases from J, the junction contained 5 bases not matched to a gene. Germline assignment: CDR1 SEHNR and CDR2 FQNEAQ (reference sequence). This CDR3 contains 16 residues. In nucleotides, the CDR3 is TGTGCCAGCAGCCCCTCGGGACAGGGTAGCAATCAGCCCCAGCATTTT. Amino acids: CASSPSGQGSNQPQHF.

The chain is built from TRBV15 and TRBJ1-1; D ambiguous. V was trimmed by 5 bases and J by 2 bases, leaving 12 bases between them. CDR3 length: 14 amino acids. Germline-derived CDR1 and CDR2 are LNHNV and YYDKDF (reference sequence). For the CDR3, the DNA is TGTGCCACCAGCCAAATACAGAGAAACACTGAAGCTTTCTTT. Its protein product is CATSQIQRNTEAFF.

The chain has TRBV9 and TRBJ2-1; the D gene is possibly TRBD1 (5 bases). Germline V lookup: CDR1 SGDLS, CDR2 YYNGEE. V was trimmed by 2 bases and J by 5 bases, leaving 20 bases between them. This CDR3 spans 17 amino acids. The CDR3 DNA reads as TGTGCCAGCAGCGTCCAAAGCGCAGGGTTTAAGGACAATGAGCAGTTCTTC. This codes for CASSVQSAGFKDNEQFF.

The chain links TRBV30 to TRBJ2-1, with 11 bases identical to TRBD1. CDR3 length: 14 residues. Germline CDR1 GTSNPN, CDR2 SVGIG (reference sequence). J was trimmed by 9 bases and V by 0 bases; bases with no gene match: 4. The CDR3 loop reads CAWSVGQGEAEQFF. The CDR3 DNA is TGTGCCTGGAGTGTGGGACAGGGGGAGGCTGAGCAGTTCTTC.

V usage is TRBV6-1 and J usage is TRBJ2-7; D is undetermined. Per germline, CDR1 MNHNS and CDR2 SASEGT. This CDR3 spans 15 amino acids. V was shortened by 0 bases and J by 3 bases, with 12 bases between the two germline ends. Written as DNA, the CDR3 is TGTGCCAGCAGTGAAGCCCCCCAATCCTACTACGAGCAGTACTTC. Its translation: CASSEAPQSYYEQYF.

This clone was recorded a few times. Compared with germline, one end of the junction differs, possibly owing to a read error. The rearrangement joins TRBV20-1 to TRBJ2-7, with D perhaps TRBD1 (5 bases). The germline CDR1 and CDR2 sequences are DFQATT and SNEGSKA (reference sequence). There are 11 residues in the CDR3. CDR3 in amino acids: CSARVDTRVDF. CDR3 DNA sequence: TGCAGTGCTAGAGTGGACACCCGTGTGGACTTC.

This chain links TRBV10-3 with TRBJ2-1, with 14 bases matching TRBD2. Trimming removed 4 bases from V and 6 bases from J; junction bases left unmatched: 11. Germline CDR1 and CDR2: ENHRY and SYGVKD. The CDR3 has 18 amino acids. CDR3 sequence reads: CAISATGTSGSQRNEQFF. The CDR3 DNA reads as TGTGCCATCAGTGCAACCGGGACTAGCGGGAGTCAGCGCAATGAGCAGTTCTTC.

V usage is TRBV5-1 and J usage is TRBJ2-1, with TRBD2 identical over 11 bases. The CDR3 totals 15 residues. Germline V gene sequence: CDR1 SGHRS, CDR2 YFSETQ. V lost 6 bases to trimming and J lost 4 bases; unmatched junction nucleotides: 6. The CDR3 protein is CASNLGLAAYNEQFF. CDR3 in DNA: TGCGCCAGCAACCTGGGACTAGCGGCTTACAATGAGCAGTTCTTC. Combining the CDR3 with reference TRBV5-1 and TRBJ2-1 gives the whole variable domain KAGVTQTPRYLIKTRGQQVTLSCSPISGHRSVSWYQQTPGQGLQFLFEYFSETQRNKGNFPGRFSGRQFSNSRSEMNVSTLELGDSALYLCASNLGLAAYNEQFFGPGTRLTVL.

The chain carries TRBV7-3 and TRBJ2-2; the match to TRBD1 covers 7 bases. Germline trimming cut 5 bases from V and 1 base from J; bases unmatched to any gene: 10. The CDR3 runs to 17 residues. Germline CDR1 is SGHTA and CDR2 is FQGTGA. This CDR3 is CASSANRGRGNTGELFF. The CDR3 nucleotides read TGTGCCAGCAGCGCTAACAGGGGACGGGGGAACACCGGGGAGCTGTTTTTT.

The V call is TRBV7-3, the J call TRBJ2-3; 7 bases align to TRBD2. The germline V gene has CDR1 SGHTA and CDR2 FQGTGA. After removal of 5 bases from V and 1 base from J, the junction contained 6 bases not matched to a gene. The length of the CDR3 is 15 residues. CDR3 bases: TGTGCCAGCAGCCCAAGCGGGGCCGGCACAGATACGCAGTATTTT. Translating gives CASSPSGAGTDTQYF.

This clone was recorded once. The V gene is TRBV2, the J gene TRBJ2-5; D unclear. Per the germline V gene, CDR1 is SNHLY and CDR2 is FYNNEI. Trimming stripped 6 bases from V and 5 bases from J, with 13 bases between. The CDR3 runs to 13 residues. The CDR3 region is CASSGGVGETQYF. The CDR3 coding sequence is TGTGCCAGCAGCGGTGGCGTCGGGGAGACCCAGTACTTC.

The chain employs TRBV6-5 and TRBJ2-1; TRBD2 aligns across 9 bases. The CDR3 covers 13 residues. CDR1 MNHEY and CDR2 SVGAGI come from the germline V gene. Trimming cost V 6 bases and J 7 bases; bases outside gene matches: 4. CDR3 bases: TGTGCCAGCAGGCTGGGACTAGCAAATGAGCAGTTCTTC. Protein sequence: CASRLGLANEQFF.

This clone was observed a few times. Other DNA sequences within the sample encode an identical CDR3. This sequence joins TRBV6-1 and TRBJ2-1, with D possibly matching TRBD2 (5 bases). This CDR3 contains 13 residues. CDR1 and CDR2 (germline): MNHNS, SASEGT. The germline V and J ends were trimmed by 6 bases and 0 bases, with 6 bases remaining between them. The CDR3 sequence is CASRGSSYNEQFF. CDR3 in DNA: TGTGCCAGCAGAGGGAGCTCCTACAATGAGCAGTTCTTC.